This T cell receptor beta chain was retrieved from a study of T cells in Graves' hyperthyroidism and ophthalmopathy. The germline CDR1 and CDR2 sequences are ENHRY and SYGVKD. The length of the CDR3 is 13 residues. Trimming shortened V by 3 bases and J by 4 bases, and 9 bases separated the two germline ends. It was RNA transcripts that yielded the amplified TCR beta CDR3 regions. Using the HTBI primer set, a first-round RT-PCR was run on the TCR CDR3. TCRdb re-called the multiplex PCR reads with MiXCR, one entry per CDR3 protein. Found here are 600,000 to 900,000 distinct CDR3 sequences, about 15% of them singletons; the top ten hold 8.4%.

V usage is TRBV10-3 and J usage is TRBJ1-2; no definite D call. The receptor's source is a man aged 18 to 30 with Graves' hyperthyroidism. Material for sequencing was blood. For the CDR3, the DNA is TGTGCCATCAGTGACGGGCAGATCTATGGCTACACCTTC. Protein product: CAISDGQIYGYTF.